The source of this T cell receptor (beta chain) is a study of blood T cell repertoires in COVID-19 (dated by TCRdb to 2019 to 2021). Background on the whole study: Collaborator samples came from the United States, Italy and Spain and covered acute and convalescent phases of COVID-19. Where available, HLA class I and class II types were taken from metadata supplied by the sample provider and were not determined by assay-based typing. Nearly every sample came with metadata listing a de-identified subject ID, COVID-19 status, age in years and sex. The repertoires were made available in a free public database intended to serve as a resource for research on the immune response to SARS-CoV-2. Deeply sampled blood TCRbeta repertoires from subjects exposed to, actively infected with, or recovered from COVID-19 were included in the dataset. Samples came from the ongoing ImmuneRACE study (first 160 participants) plus 1,254 subjects from 6 global collaborators. The prospective study material was composed of cDNA or gDNA derived from T cells, B-cell-depleted T cells, or PBMCs. Paper-wide results and their limitations: The amount of clinical and demographic metadata varied by source and participant and was provided uncurated.

As concerns this clone: Its antigen specificity is not known. Per-nucleotide qualities are absent, and no much larger clonotype sits a single base away.

The immunoSEQ Assay, a bias-controlled multiplex PCR, was used to amplify TCRbeta CDR3 regions from genomic DNA. The original methods were these. Nucleated cell counts per sample were estimated from amplification of reference gene primers within the assay. To quantify the absolute abundance of each unique TCRbeta CDR3 rearrangement, sequence reads were collapsed and filtered. For each sample, productive Simpson clonality was calculated as the square root of Simpson's diversity index over productive rearrangements. Sourced from immuneACCESS, this table was stored by TCRdb with only in-frame sequences that have V and J called. A share of the clones is absent; for the studies checked, an unresolved V gene accounts for under half, and the remainder has no known explanation. The D gene and trimming were derived from the DNA, and the V and J assignments and clone size from that table. A total of 200,000 to 300,000 clones appear in this sample, approximately 83% of them only once. Around 3.3% of the sample is held by the ten biggest clonotypes.

For this chain, trimming is 0 bases at the V end and 3 bases at the J end, and the number of junction bases without a gene match is 5. The CDR3 covers 15 residues, taking in both the cysteine and the phenylalanine. Only the CDR3 part of the read is kept: 45 bases, read in frame from the first base. Taken from the germline V gene, the CDR1 and CDR2 loops are SGHVS and FQNEAQ. Participants in the prospective study were enrolled through a virtual design, were aged about 18 to 89 years, and lived in approximately 25 United States geographic areas. In the prospective study, cohorts were assigned on the basis of participant-reported clinical history obtained from a screening survey and a study questionnaire. In the prospective study, mobile phlebotomists collected whole blood, serum and a nasopharyngeal or oropharyngeal swab from each participant. Prospective study participants could optionally give additional blood draws and questionnaires over a roughly two-month period. Blood samples from the prospective study were shipped frozen or at room temperature prior to DNA extraction.

The TCR originated in a woman in her thirties or forties with acute COVID-19. The chain links TRBV7-8 with TRBJ2-7, and 7 junction bases match TRBD2. Sequenced input: PBMCs or T cells enriched from blood (not recorded which). At the DNA level, the sequence is TGTGCCAGCAGCTTAGCGGGAGGGACTTTCTACGAGCAGTACTTC. This translates into CASSLAGGTFYEQYF. Joined to the reference TRBV7-8 and TRBJ2-7 proteins, this CDR3 gives the full variable domain: GAGVSQSPRYKVAKRGQDVALRCDPISGHVSLFWYQQALGQGPEFLTYFQNEAQLDKSGLPSDRFFAERPEGSVSTLKIQRTQQEDSAVYLCASSLAGGTFYEQYFGPGTRLTVT.